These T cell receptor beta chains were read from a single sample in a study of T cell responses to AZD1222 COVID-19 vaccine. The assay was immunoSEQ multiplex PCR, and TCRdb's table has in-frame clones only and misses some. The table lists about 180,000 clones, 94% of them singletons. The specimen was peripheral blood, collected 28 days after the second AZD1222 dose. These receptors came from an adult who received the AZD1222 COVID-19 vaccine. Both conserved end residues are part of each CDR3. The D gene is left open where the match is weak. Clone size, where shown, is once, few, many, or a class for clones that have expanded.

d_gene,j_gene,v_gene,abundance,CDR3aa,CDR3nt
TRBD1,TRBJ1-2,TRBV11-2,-,CASSPRTGFDGYTF,TGTGCCAGCAGCCCTCGGACAGGGTTTGATGGCTACACCTTC
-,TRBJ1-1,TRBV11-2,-,CASSLSGQNTEAFF,TGTGCCAGCAGCTTATCGGGACAGAACACTGAAGCTTTCTTT
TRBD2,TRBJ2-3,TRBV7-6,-,CASSGDYFRLDTQYF,TGTGCCAGCAGCGGGGACTACTTTCGATTAGATACGCAGTATTTT
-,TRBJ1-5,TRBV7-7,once,CASSLDRVKAVGANQPQHF,TGTGCCAGCAGCTTAGACAGGGTTAAGGCGGTTGGTGCAAATCAGCCCCAGCATTTT
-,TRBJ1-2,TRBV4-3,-,CASSQESRGYGYTF,TGCGCCAGCAGCCAAGAAAGTCGAGGATATGGCTACACCTTC
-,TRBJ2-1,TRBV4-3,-,CASSLFNEQFF,TGCGCCAGCAGCCTATTCAATGAGCAGTTCTTC
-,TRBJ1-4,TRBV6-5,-,CASSYGGNEKLFF,TGTGCCAGCAGTTATGGAGGGAATGAAAAACTGTTTTTT
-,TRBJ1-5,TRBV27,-,CASRADSYKPQHF,TGTGCCAGCAGGGCAGACAGTTATAAGCCCCAGCATTTT
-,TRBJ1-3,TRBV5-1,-,CASSKTSVPGNTIYF,TGCGCCAGCAGCAAAACTTCGGTGCCAGGAAACACCATATATTTT
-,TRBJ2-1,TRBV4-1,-,CASSQGSTLYNEQFF,TGCGCCAGCAGCCAAGGATCGACTTTGTACAATGAGCAGTTCTTC
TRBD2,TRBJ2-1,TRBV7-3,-,CASSPGLAGVGEQFF,TGTGCCAGCAGCCCAGGACTAGCGGGGGTCGGTGAGCAGTTCTTC
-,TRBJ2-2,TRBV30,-,CAWSDRAPGELFF,TGTGCCTGGAGTGACAGGGCCCCCGGGGAGCTGTTTTTT
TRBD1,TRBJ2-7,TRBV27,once,CASSLRLDRGYEQYF,TGTGCCAGCAGTTTACGCCTGGACAGGGGCTACGAGCAGTACTTC
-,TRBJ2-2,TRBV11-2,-,CASSSRQRPLAGELFF,TGTGCCAGCAGCTCGCGCCAGCGGCCCCTGGCCGGGGAGCTGTTTTTT
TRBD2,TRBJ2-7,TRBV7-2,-,CASSSPGLAGASYEQYF,TGTGCCAGCAGCTCTCCGGGACTAGCGGGGGCGTCCTACGAGCAGTACTTC
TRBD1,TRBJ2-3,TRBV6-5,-,CASSYGTGWTDTQYF,TGTGCCAGCAGTTACGGGACAGGGTGGACAGATACGCAGTATTTT
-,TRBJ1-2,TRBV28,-,CASRTLGGYTF,TGTGCCAGCAGAACCCTGGGTGGCTACACCTTC
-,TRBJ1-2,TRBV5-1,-,CASSLGGDGYTF,TGCGCCAGCAGCTTAGGAGGGGATGGCTACACCTTC